This TCR beta chain is from a study of memory CD4+ T cells and cytomegalovirus serostatus. This table comes from immunoSEQ multiplex PCR, and its TCRdb copy is limited to in-frame clones, with some not included. The sample has some 80,000 clones, less than 90% seen once. Single viable CD3+CD4+CD8-CD45RO+ cells were sorted as the memory CD4+ T cells. The CDR3 runs 12 residues. Germline V gene sequence: CDR1 SGHVS, CDR2 FQNEAQ. The germline V and J ends were trimmed by 1 base and 6 bases, with 7 bases remaining between them. The chain couples TRBV7-8 to TRBJ2-7; a possible D gene is TRBD2 (5 bases). This clonotype was obtained from an adult in good health and CMV-seronegative. The sample consisted of memory CD4+ T cells from blood. The CDR3 is CASSLVRGEQYF. CDR3 sequence (DNA): TGTGCCAGCAGCTTAGTTCGGGGCGAGCAGTACTTC.